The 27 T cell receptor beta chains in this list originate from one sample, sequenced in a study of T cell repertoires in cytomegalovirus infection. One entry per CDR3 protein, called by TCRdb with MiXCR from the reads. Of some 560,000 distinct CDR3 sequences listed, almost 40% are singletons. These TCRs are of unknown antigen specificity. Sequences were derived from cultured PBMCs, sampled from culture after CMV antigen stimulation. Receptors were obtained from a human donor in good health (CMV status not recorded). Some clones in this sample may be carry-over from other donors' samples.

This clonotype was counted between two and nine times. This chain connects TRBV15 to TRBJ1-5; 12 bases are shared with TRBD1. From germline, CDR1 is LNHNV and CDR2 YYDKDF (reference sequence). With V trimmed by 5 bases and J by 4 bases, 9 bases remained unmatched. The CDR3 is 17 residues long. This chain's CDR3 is CATSPPGQGARNQPQHF. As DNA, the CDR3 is TGTGCCACCAGCCCCCCGGGACAGGGGGCTCGGAATCAGCCCCAGCATTTT.

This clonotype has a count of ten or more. The DNA of the CDR3 is TGTGCCAGCAGCTTATACCGGGGGGGAACCGGGGAGCTGTTTTTT. Translation: CASSLYRGGTGELFF. This chain links TRBV7-2 with TRBJ2-2, with 8 bases matching TRBD2. The ends lost 2 bases at V and 5 bases at J; junction bases unmatched: 4. This CDR3 comprises 15 residues. CDR1 and CDR2 (germline): SGHTA, FQGNSA.

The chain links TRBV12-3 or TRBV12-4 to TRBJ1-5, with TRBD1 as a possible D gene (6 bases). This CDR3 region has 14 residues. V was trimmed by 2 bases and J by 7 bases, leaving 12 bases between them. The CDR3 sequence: CASSLNSQGQPQHF. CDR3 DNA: TGTGCCAGCAGTTTAAACTCACAGGGCCAGCCCCAGCATTTT.

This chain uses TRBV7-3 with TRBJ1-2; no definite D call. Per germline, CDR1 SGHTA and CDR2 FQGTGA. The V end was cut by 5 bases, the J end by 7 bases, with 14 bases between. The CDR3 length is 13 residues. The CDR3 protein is CASSQRVMSGYTF. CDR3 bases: TGTGCCAGCAGCCAGAGGGTAATGAGTGGCTACACCTTC.

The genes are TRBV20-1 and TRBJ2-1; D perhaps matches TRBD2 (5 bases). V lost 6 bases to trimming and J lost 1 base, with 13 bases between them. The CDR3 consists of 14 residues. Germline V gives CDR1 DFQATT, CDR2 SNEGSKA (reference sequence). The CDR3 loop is CSAERGNSYNEQFF. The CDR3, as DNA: TGCAGTGCCGAAAGAGGGAATTCCTACAATGAGCAGTTCTTC.

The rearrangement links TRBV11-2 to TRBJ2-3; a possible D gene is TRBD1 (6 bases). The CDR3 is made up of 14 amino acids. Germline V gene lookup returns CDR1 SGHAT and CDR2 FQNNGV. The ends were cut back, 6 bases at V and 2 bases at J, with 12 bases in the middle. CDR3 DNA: TGTGCCAGCAGACCGACAGGTCTCACAGATACGCAGTATTTT. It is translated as CASRPTGLTDTQYF.

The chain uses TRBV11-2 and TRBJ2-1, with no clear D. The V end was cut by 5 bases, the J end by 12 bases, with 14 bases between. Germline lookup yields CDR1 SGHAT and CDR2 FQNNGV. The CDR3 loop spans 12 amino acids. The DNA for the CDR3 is TGTGCCAGCAGCAATTATGAATTTGGGCAGTTCTTC. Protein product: CASSNYEFGQFF.

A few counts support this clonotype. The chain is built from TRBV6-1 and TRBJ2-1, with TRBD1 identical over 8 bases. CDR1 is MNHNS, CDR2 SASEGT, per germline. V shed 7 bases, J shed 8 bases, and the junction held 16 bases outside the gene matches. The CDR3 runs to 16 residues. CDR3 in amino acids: CASTRHQLQGAHEQFF. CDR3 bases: TGTGCCAGCACCCGCCACCAACTGCAGGGGGCGCATGAGCAGTTCTTC.

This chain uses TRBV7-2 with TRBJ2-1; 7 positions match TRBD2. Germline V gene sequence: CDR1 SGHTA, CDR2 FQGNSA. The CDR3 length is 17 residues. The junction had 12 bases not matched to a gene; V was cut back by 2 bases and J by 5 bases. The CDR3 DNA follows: TGTGCCAGCAGCTTACGTCGGGTCGGGAGGATCCACAATGAGCAGTTCTTC. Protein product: CASSLRRVGRIHNEQFF.

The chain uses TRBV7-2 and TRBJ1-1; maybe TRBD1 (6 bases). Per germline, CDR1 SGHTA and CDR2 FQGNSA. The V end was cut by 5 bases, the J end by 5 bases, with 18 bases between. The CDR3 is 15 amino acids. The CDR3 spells CASSVSGGWGTEAFF. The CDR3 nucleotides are TGTGCCAGCAGCGTTAGCGGGGGCTGGGGGACTGAAGCTTTCTTT.

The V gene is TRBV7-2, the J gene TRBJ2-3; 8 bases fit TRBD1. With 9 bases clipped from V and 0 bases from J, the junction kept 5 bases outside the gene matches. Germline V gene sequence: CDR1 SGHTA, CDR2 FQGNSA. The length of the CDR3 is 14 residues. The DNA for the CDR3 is TGTGCCAGTGGGGACAGGTCTAGCACAGATACGCAGTATTTT. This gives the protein CASGDRSSTDTQYF.

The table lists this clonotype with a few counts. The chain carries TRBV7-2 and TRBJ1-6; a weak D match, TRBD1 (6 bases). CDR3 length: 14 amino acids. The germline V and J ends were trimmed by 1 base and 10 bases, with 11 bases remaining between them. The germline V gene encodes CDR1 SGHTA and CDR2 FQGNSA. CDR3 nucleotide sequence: TGTGCCAGCAGCTTAGACAGGGCCCCATCACCCCTCCACTTT. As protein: CASSLDRAPSPLHF.

The CDR3 bases are TGTGCCAGCAGTGAATTATGGACAGGGAATTTCGAGCAGTACTTC. Translation: CASSELWTGNFEQYF. The chain joins TRBV6-1 to TRBJ2-7; 8 positions match TRBD1. CDR1 is MNHNS, CDR2 SASEGT, per germline. The CDR3 has 15 residues. V shed 2 bases, J shed 6 bases, and the junction held 9 bases outside the gene matches.

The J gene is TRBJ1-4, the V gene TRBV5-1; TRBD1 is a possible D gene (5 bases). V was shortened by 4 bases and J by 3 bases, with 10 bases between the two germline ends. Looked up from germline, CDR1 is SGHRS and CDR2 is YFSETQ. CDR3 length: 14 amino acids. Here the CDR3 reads CASSEGRANEKLFF. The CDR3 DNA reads TGCGCCAGCAGCGAGGGGCGGGCTAATGAAAAACTGTTTTTT.

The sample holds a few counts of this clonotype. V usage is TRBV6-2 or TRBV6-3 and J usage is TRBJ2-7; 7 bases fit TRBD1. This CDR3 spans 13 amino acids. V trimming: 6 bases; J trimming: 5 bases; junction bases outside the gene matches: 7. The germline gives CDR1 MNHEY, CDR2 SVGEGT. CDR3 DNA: TGTGCCAGCAGATCCGGGACAGTAAACGAGCAGTACTTC. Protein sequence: CASRSGTVNEQYF.

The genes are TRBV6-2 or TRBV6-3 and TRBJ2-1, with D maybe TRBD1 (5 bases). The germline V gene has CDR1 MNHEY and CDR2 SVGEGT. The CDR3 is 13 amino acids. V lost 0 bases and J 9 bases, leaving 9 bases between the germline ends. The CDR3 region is CASSYSQGREQFF. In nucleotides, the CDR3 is TGTGCCAGCAGTTACTCCCAGGGTCGTGAGCAGTTCTTC.

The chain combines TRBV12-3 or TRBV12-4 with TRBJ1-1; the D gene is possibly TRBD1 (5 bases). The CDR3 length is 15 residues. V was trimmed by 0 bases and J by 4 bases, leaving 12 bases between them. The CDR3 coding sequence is TGTGCCAGCAGTTTAGCACGCGGGGGTGGCACTGAAGCTTTCTTT. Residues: CASSLARGGGTEAFF.

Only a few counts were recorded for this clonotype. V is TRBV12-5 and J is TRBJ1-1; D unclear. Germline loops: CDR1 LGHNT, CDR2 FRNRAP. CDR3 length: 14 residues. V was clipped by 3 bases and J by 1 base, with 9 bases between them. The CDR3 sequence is CASGLGRSNTEAFF. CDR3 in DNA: TGTGCTAGTGGTTTAGGCAGGTCGAACACTGAAGCTTTCTTT. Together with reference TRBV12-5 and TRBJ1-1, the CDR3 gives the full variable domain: DARVTQTPRHKVTEMGQEVTMRCQPILGHNTVFWYRQTMMQGLELLAYFRNRAPLDDSGMPKDRFSAEMPDATLATLKIQPSEPRDSAVYFCASGLGRSNTEAFFGQGTRLTVV.

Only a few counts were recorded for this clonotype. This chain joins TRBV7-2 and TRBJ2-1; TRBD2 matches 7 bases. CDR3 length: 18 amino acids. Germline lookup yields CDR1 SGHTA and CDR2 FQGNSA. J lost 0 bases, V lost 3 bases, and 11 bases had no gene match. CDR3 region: CASSFPGGGRGSYNEQFF. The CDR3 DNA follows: TGTGCCAGCAGCTTCCCCGGGGGAGGGAGGGGCTCCTACAATGAGCAGTTCTTC.

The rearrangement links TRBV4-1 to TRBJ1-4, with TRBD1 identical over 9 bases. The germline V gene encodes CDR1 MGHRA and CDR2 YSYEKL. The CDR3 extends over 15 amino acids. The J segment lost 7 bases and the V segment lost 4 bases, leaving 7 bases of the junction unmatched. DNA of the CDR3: TGCGCCAGCAGCCGCTACACAGGGGGCTTTGAAAAACTGTTTTTT. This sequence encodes CASSRYTGGFEKLFF.

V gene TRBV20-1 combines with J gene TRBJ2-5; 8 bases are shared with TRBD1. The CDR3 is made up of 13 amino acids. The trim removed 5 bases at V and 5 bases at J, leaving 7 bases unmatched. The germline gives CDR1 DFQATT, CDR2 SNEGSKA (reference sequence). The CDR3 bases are TGCAGTGCTCTCGACAGGGGTGGTGAGACCCAGTACTTC. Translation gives CSALDRGGETQYF.

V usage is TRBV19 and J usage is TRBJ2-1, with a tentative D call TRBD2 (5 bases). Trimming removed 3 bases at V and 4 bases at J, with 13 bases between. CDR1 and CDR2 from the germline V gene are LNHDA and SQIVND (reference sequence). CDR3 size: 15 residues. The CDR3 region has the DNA TGTGCCAGTAGTATTACTAGTTTCGAATACAATGAGCAGTTCTTC. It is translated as CASSITSFEYNEQFF.

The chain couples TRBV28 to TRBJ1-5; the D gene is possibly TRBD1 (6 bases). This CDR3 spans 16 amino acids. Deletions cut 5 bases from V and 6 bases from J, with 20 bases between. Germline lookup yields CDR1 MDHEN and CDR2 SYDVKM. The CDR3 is CASSPNVGGQSQPQHF. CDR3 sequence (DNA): TGTGCCAGCAGTCCAAACGTTGGGGGGCAGAGTCAGCCCCAGCATTTT. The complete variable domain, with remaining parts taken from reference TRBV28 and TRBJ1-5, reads DVKVTQSSRYLVKRTGEKVFLECVQDMDHENMFWYRQDPGLGLRLIYFSYDVKMKEKGDIPEGYSVSREKKERFSLILESASTNQTSMYLCASSPNVGGQSQPQHFGDGTRLSIL.

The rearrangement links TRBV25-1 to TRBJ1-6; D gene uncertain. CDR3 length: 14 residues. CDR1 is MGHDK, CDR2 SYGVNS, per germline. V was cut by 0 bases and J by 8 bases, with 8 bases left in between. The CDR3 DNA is TGTGCCAGCAGTGAATATATAGGCGATTCACCCCTCCACTTT. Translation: CASSEYIGDSPLHF.

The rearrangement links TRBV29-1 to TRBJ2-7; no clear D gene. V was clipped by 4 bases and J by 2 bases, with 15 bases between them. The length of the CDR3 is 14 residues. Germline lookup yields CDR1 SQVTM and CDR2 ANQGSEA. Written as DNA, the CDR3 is TGCAGCGTTGCATGGATGGCCACTACCTACGAGCAGTACTTC. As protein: CSVAWMATTYEQYF.

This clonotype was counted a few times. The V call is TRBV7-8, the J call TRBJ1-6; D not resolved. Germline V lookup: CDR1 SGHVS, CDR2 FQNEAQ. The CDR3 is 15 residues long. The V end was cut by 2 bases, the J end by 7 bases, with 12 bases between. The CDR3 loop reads CASSLFDLLNSPLHF. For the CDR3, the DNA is TGTGCCAGCAGCTTATTCGACCTTCTGAATTCACCCCTCCACTTT.

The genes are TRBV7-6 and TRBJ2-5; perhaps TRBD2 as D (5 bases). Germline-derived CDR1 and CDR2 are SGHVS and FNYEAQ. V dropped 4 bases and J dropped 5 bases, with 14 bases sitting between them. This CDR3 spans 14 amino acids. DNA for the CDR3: TGTGCCAGCAGCTCCGGACTGGTCATTGAGACCCAGTACTTC. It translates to CASSSGLVIETQYF.